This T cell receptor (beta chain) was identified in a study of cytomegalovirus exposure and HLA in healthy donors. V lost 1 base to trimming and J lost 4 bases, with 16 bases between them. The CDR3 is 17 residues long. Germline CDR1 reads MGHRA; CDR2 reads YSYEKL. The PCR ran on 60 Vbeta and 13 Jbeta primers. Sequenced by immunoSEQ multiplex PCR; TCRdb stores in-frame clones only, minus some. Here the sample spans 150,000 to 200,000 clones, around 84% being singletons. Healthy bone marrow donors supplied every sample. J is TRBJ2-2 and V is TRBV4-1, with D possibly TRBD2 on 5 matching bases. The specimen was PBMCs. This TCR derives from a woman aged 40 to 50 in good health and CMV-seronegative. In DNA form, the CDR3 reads TGCGCCAGCAGCCAAGGCCGGGGTGGGTTCGTCACCGGGGAGCTGTTTTTT. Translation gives CASSQGRGGFVTGELFF.